This TCR beta chain was observed in a study of blood T cell repertoires in COVID-19. Study details: In each case, the material was cDNA or gDNA derived from T cells, B-cell-depleted T cells, or PBMCs.

V was pared by 2 bases and J by 0 bases, with 7 bases between. The length of the CDR3 is 14 residues. The germline V gene has CDR1 MNHNY and CDR2 SVGAGI (reference sequence). Sequencing used immunoSEQ multiplex PCR; TCRdb keeps in-frame clones, though not all of them. This table holds about 40,000 clones, about 88% found once. The TCR sequence derives from a man aged 55 to 70 with active COVID-19. The sample comprised peripheral blood. The V and J genes are TRBV6-6 and TRBJ1-1; D remains ambiguous. The CDR3 DNA follows: TGTGCCAGCAGTTACGCGGAGATGAACACTGAAGCTTTCTTT. Its translation is CASSYAEMNTEAFF.